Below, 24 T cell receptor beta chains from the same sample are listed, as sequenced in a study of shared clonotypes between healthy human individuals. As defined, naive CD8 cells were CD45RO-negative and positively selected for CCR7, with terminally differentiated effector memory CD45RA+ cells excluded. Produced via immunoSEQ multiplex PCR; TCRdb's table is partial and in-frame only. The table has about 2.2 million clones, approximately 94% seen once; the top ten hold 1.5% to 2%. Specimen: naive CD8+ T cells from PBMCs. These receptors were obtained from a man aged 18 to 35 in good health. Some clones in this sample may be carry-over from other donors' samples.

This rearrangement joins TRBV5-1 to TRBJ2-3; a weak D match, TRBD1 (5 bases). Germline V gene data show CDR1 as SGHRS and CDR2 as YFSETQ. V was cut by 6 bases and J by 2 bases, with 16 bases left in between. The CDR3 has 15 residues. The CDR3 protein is CASKRGRANTDTQYF. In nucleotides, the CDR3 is TGCGCCAGCAAACGCGGCAGGGCCAACACAGATACGCAGTATTTT.

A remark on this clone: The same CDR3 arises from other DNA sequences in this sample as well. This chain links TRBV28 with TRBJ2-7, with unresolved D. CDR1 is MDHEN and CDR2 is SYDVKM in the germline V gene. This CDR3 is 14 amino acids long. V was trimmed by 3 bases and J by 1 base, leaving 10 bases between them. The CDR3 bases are TGTGCCAGCAGTTTCATCGGGCCTTCCTACGAGCAGTACTTC. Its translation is CASSFIGPSYEQYF.

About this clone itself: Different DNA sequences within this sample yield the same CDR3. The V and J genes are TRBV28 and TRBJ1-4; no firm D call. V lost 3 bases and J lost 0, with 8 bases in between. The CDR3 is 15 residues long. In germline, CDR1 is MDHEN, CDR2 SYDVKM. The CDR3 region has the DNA TGTGCCAGCAGTTTTGGCGGAGCAACTAATGAAAAACTGTTTTTT. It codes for CASSFGGATNEKLFF.

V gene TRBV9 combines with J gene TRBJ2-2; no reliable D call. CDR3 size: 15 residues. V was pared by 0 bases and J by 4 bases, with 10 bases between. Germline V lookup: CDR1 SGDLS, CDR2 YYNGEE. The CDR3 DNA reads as TGTGCCAGCAGCGTAGGGGCTAGTAGCACCGGGGAGCTGTTTTTT. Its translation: CASSVGASSTGELFF.

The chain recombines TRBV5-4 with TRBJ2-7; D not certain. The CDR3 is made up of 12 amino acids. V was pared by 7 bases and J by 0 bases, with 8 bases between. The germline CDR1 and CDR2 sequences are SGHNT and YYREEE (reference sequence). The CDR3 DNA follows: TGTGCCAGCGCAGCAGACTCCTACGAGCAGTACTTC. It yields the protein CASAADSYEQYF.

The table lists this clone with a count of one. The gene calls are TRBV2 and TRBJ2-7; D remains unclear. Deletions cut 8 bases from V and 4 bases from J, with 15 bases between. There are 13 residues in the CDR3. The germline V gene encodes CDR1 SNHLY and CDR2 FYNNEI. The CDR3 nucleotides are TGTGCCAGCTCCCCCCCACCCTTTTACGAGCAGTACTTC. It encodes CASSPPPFYEQYF.

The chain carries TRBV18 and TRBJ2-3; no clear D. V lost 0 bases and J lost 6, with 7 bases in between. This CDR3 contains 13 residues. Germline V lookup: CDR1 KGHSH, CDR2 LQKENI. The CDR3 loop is CASSPPRGDTQYF. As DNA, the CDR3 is TGTGCCAGCTCACCACCACGAGGTGATACGCAGTATTTT.

CDR3 DNA sequence: TGCGCCAGCAGCTTGACAGGGGAGTTGGCTGAAGCTTTCTTT. Protein sequence: CASSLTGELAEAFF. The chain employs TRBV5-1 and TRBJ1-1; TRBD1 agrees at 7 bases. The CDR3 covers 14 residues. V was pared by 1 base and J by 6 bases, with 6 bases of the junction left unmatched. Germline CDR1 is SGHRS and CDR2 is YFSETQ.

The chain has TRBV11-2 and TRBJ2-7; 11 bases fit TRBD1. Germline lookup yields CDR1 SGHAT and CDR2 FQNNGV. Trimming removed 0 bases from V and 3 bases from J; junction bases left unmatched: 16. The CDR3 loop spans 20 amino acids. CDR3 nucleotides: TGTGCCAGCAGCTTAGAGGCCGTTTCCTCCATTGGGACAGGGGGCTACGAGCAGTACTTC. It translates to CASSLEAVSSIGTGGYEQYF.

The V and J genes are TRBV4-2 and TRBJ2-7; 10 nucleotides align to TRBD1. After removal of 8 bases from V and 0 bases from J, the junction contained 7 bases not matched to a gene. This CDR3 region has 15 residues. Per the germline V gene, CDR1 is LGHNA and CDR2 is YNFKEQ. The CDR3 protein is CASLGDRGLSYEQYF. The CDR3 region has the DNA TGTGCCAGCCTCGGGGACAGGGGCCTCTCCTACGAGCAGTACTTC.

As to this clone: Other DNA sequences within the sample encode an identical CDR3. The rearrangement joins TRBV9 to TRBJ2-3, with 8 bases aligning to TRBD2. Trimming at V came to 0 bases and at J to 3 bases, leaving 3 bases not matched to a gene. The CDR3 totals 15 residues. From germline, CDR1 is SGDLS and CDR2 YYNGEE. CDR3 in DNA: TGTGCCAGCAGCGTAGGGACGGGAGGGACAGATACGCAGTATTTT. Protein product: CASSVGTGGTDTQYF.

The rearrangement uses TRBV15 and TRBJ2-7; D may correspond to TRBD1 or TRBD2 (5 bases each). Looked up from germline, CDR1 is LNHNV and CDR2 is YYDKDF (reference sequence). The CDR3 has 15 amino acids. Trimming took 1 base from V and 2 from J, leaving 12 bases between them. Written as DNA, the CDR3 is TGTGCCACCAGCAGAGGGGCAGGGAGTCCCTACGAGCAGTACTTC. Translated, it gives CATSRGAGSPYEQYF.

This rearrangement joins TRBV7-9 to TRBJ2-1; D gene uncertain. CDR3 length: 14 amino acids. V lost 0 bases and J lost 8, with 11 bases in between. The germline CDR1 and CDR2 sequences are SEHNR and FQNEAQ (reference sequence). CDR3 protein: CASSLALQGYEQFF. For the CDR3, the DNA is TGTGCCAGCAGCTTAGCGTTACAAGGGTATGAGCAGTTCTTC.

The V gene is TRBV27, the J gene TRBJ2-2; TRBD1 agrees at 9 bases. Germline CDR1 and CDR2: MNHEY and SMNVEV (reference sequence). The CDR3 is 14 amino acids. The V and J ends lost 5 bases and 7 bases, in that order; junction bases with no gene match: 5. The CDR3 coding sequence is TGTGCCAGCAGTATACAGGGGGCGATCGGGGAGCTGTTTTTT. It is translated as CASSIQGAIGELFF.

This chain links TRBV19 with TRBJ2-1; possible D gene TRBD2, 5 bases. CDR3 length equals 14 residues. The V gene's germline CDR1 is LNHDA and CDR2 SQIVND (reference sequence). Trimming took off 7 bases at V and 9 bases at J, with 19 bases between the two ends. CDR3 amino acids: CASKFSAGLGEQFF. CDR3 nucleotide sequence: TGTGCCAGTAAGTTTTCGGCGGGTTTAGGTGAGCAGTTCTTC.

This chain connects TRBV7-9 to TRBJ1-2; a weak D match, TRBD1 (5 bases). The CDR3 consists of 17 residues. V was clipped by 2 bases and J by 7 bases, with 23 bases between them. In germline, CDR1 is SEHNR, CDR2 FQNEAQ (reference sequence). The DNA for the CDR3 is TGTGCCAGCAGCTTAACGCAGACAGCCGGTGGTTTAGCTGGCTACACCTTC. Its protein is CASSLTQTAGGLAGYTF.

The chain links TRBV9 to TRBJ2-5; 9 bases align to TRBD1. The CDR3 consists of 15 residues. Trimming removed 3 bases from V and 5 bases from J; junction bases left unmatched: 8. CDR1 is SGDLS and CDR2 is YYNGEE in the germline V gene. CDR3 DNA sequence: TGTGCCAGCAGCGCCAGGGACAGGGAAATGGAGACCCAGTACTTC. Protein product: CASSARDREMETQYF.

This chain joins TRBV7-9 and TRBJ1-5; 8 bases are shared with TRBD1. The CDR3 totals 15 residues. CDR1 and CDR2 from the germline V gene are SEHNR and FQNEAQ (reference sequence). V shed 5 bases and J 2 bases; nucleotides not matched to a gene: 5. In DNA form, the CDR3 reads TGTGCCAGCAGCGAGGACAGGGCCGGCAATCAGCCCCAGCATTTT. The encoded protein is CASSEDRAGNQPQHF.

CDR3 amino acids: CASSKRSSGNTIYF. DNA of the CDR3: TGTGCCAGCAGTAAACGGAGCTCTGGAAACACCATATATTTT. This sequence joins TRBV27 and TRBJ1-3; D is unresolved. The CDR3 spans 14 residues. CDR1 is MNHEY and CDR2 is SMNVEV in the germline V gene (reference sequence). Trimming took off 5 bases at V and 0 bases at J, with 8 bases between the two ends.

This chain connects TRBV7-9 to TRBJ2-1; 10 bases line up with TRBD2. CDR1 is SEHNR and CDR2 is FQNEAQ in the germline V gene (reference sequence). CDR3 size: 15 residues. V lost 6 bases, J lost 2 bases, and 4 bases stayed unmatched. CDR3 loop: CASRKLAGAYNEQFF. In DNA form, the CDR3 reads TGTGCCAGCAGAAAGCTAGCGGGAGCCTACAATGAGCAGTTCTTC.

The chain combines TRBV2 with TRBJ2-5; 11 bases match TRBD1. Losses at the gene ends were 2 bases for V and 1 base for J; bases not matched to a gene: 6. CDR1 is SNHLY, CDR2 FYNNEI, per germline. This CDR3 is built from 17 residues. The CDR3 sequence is CASSEKGTGGPQETQYF. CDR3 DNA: TGTGCCAGCAGTGAAAAGGGGACAGGGGGACCCCAAGAGACCCAGTACTTC.

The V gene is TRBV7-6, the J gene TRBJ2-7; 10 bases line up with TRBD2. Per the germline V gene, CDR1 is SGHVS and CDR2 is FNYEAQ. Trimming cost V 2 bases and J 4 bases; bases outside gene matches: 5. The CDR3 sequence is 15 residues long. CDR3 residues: CASSLFPTSGYEQYF. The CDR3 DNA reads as TGTGCCAGCAGCTTATTTCCGACTAGCGGGTACGAGCAGTACTTC.

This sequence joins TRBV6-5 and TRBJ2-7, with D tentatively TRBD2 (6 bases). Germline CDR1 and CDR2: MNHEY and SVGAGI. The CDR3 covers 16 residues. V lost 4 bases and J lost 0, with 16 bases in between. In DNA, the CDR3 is TGTGCCAGCAGTTTGGGGCTAGCGTTGAGCTCCTACGAGCAGTACTTC. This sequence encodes CASSLGLALSSYEQYF.

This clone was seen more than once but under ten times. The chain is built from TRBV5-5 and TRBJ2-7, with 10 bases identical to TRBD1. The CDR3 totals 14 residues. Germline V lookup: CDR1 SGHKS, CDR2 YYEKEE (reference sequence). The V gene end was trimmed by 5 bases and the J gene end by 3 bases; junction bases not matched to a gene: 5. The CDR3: CASSYDRGHYEQYF. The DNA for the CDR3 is TGTGCCAGCAGTTACGACAGGGGGCACTACGAGCAGTACTTC.